This note documents a single T cell receptor beta chain sequence. This clonotype was counted ten times or more. The antigen this receptor binds is unknown. One base away there is no much larger clone; base qualities are not given. This entry belongs to a study of T cells in Graves' hyperthyroidism and ophthalmopathy (dated by TCRdb to the late 2010s). Regarding the research as a whole: Peripheral blood was collected at initial diagnosis, before any treatment. The roughly 90 discovery patients were divided at random into training and test sets in a 7:3 ratio. To identify distinguishing TCR V-J signatures, a discovery cohort of about 100 patients was used, comprising 43 with Graves' ophthalmopathy and 57 with stable Graves' hyperthyroidism. An independent validation cohort of around 19 hyperthyroidism patients and 17 patients who later progressed to ophthalmopathy tested prospective prediction of ophthalmopathy. In more than five Graves' hyperthyroidism patients, the study also compared T-cell repertoires from thyroid tissue with T-cell repertoires from blood. Once sampling was done, hyperthyroidism patients were given methimazole at a starting dose of 30 mg daily, whereas ophthalmopathy patients were given high-dose intravenous methylprednisolone. TCR Vbeta CDR3 sequencing of around 130 peripheral blood samples (approximately 44 ophthalmopathy, under 80 hyperthyroidism and around 17 progressor patients) is reported in the paper.

TCR beta CDR3 regions were amplified from RNA transcripts. The TCR CDR3 was subjected to a first round of RT-PCR using the HTBI primer set and the Qiagen OneStep RT-PCR kit. A second multiplex PCR round built the libraries, followed by size selection and purification. Libraries were sequenced paired-end with 100 bp reads on an Illumina HiSeq2000. In the paper's pipeline: Raw data were processed with SOAPnuke, discarding reads with adapters, uncalled bases, mean Phred below 15, or no exact constant-primer or identifier match. High-quality paired reads were merged with COPE v1.2.5, and unique nucleotide sequences were defined as clonotypes. MiTCR v1.1 was used to align clonotypes to the IMGT TRBV, TRBD and TRBJ reference segments. Only V-J combinations with frequency above 0.0001, covering approximately 99% of repertoires, were analysed. A TCS score was defined as the ratio between F50 (clonal expansion) and ExV (chaos), using BLOSUM62-based TCRdist between CDR3 peptides within each V-J. Welch's t-statistics and random forest reduced 450 to 600 V-J features to 10 to 15, which were used in a naive Bayes classifier (R e1071). The raw public reads went through TCRdb reprocessing: fastp at Q25, MiXCR clone calling, in-frame beta chains kept. Rows matching on CDR3 protein sequence are summarized as one entry with the most common DNA and genes. The V and J calls were not made by the authors but by TCRdb's processing. The sample table records 490,000 or so distinct CDR3 sequences; 15% to 20% of these occur just once. 25% to 35% of the sample is taken by the ten largest.

According to the germline V gene, CDR1 reads SGHAT and CDR2 reads FQNNGV. V is reduced by 4 bases and J by 2 bases, leaving a spacing of 9 bases between them. From the cysteine through the phenylalanine, the CDR3 covers 13 amino acids. The retained sequence is limited to the CDR3, 39 bases, with the frame set at the first base. Overall study outcomes, separate from this receptor: Most expanded thyroid clonotypes (frequency above 0.001) were also detected in blood, a finding suggesting that blood repertoires may reflect thyroid immune responses. A 13 V-J signature model separated ophthalmopathy from stable hyperthyroidism, with roughly 88% sensitivity and roughly 81% specificity in cross-validation and 80%/75% in testing. No statistical method was used to fix the sample size in advance, and group allocation was not hidden from the investigators. In validation, progression to ophthalmopathy was predicted by the model with roughly 71% sensitivity and roughly 76% specificity, a median of roughly 6 months before onset.

Moderately to severely active disease, a Clinical Activity Score of at least 3, a NOSPECS grade of at least 4, and a duration under 3 months were present in ophthalmopathy patients. The study excluded patients with uncontrolled infections, other autoimmune diseases, pregnancy or lactation. Diagnoses were based on clinical symptoms, serum thyroxine and TRAb, thyroid ultrasound and orbital computed tomography. PBMCs were separated from under 12 ml of fresh peripheral blood using Ficoll-Paque density gradient centrifugation. Total RNA was extracted using Trizol reagent, and RNA quality was assessed on an Agilent 2100 Bioanalyzer.

The sequenced material came from blood. This chain joins TRBV11-2 to TRBJ2-7; TRBD1 is possibly the D segment (6 matching bases). This sequence was found in a woman in her thirties with Graves' ophthalmopathy. The CDR3 amino acid sequence is: CASSSDRTYEQYF. In nucleotides, the sequence is TGTGCCAGCAGCTCTGACAGGACCTACGAGCAGTACTTC.